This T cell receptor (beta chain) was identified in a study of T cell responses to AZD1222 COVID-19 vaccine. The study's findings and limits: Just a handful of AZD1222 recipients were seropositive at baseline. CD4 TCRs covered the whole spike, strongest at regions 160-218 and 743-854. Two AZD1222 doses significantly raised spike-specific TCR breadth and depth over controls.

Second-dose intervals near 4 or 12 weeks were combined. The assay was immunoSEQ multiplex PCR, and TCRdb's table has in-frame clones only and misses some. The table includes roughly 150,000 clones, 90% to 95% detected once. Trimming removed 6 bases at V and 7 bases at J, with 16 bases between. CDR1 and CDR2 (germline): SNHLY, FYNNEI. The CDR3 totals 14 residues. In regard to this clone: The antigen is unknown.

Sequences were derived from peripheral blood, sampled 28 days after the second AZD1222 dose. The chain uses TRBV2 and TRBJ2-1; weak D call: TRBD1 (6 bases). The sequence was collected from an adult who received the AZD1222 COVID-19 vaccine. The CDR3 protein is CASSSSRGRNEQFF. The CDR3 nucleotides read TGTGCCAGCAGCTCCTCCAGGGGAAGGAATGAGCAGTTCTTC.